The T cell receptor beta chain under discussion was sequenced for a study of T cell responses to AZD1222 COVID-19 vaccine. Study results and caveats: Spike was spanned by vaccine-associated CD4 TCRs, which were dominant at 160-218 and 743-854. Baseline seropositivity characterized only a handful of AZD1222 recipients. Two AZD1222 administrations were followed by greater Spike-specific TCR breadth and depth.

Profiling relied on immunoSEQ multiplex PCR, and the TCRdb table lists in-frame clones only, not all of them. The repertoire holds tens of thousands of clones, around 85% seen once, with 11% in the top ten. Of note for this clone: Its antigen is currently unknown.

Trimming left V 0 bases short and J 2 bases short, with 8 bases between. Germline loops: CDR1 LNHDA, CDR2 SQIVND (reference sequence). The CDR3 is 14 residues long. The chain uses TRBV19 and TRBJ2-7; D not certain. The sequencing here drew on peripheral blood, taken 28 days after the second AZD1222 dose. The receptor comes from an adult who received the AZD1222 COVID-19 vaccine. Written as DNA, the CDR3 is TGTGCCAGTAGTATAGATCTCGAGACCTACGAGCAGTACTTC. Its translation: CASSIDLETYEQYF.